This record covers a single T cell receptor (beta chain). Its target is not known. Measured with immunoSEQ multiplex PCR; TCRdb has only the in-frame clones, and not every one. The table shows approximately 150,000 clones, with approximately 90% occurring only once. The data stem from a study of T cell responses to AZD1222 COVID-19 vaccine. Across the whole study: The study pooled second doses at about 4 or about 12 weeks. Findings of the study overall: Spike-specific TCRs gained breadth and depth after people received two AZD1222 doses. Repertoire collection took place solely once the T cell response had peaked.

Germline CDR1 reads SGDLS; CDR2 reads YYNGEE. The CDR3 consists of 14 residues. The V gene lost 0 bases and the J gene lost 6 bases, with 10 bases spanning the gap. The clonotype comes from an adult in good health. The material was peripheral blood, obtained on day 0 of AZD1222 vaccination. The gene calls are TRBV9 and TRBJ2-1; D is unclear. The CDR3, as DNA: TGTGCCAGCAGCGTAGGTCTACCACCCAATGAGCAGTTCTTC. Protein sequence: CASSVGLPPNEQFF.